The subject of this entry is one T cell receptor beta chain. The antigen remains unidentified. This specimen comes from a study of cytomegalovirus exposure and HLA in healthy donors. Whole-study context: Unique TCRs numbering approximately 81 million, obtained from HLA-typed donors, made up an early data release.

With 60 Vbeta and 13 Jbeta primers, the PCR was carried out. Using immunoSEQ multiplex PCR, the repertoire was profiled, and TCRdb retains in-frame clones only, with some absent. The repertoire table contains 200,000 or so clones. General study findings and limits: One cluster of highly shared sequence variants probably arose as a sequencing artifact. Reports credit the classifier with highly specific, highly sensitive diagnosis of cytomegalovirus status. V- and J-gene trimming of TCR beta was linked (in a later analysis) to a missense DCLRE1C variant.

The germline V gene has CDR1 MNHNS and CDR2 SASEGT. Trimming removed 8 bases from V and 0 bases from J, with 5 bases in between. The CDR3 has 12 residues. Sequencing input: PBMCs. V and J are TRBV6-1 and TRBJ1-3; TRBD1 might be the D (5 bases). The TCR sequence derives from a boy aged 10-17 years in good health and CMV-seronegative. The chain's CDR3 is CASGASGNTIYF. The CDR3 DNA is TGTGCCAGCGGGGCCTCTGGAAACACCATATATTTT.